Shown below are 13 T cell receptor beta chains from a single sample sequenced in a study of response to subunit inactivated influenza vaccine. TCRdb re-called the RT-PCR reads with MiXCR, one entry per CDR3 protein. The data show more than 150,000 distinct CDR3 sequences, roughly 10% seen once. The sample consisted of CD8+ T cells sorted from PBMCs, taken roughly 24 months after vaccination. These receptors all come from a man between 45 and 75 years old who received an inactivated influenza vaccine.

This clonotype was observed a few times. This chain connects TRBV6-6 to TRBJ2-7; 7 bases map to TRBD2. This CDR3 has 12 amino acids. Germline assignment: CDR1 MNHNY and CDR2 SVGAGI (reference sequence). Trimming removed 8 bases from V and 5 bases from J; junction bases left unmatched: 6. CDR3 region: CASGGGGNEQYF. CDR3 nucleotides: TGTGCCAGCGGGGGGGGAGGGAACGAGCAGTACTTC.

The chain combines TRBV6-1 with TRBJ2-1; 7 bases match TRBD2. Per the germline V gene, CDR1 is MNHNS and CDR2 is SASEGT. V trimming: 3 bases; J trimming: 0 bases; junction bases outside the gene matches: 8. CDR3 length: 17 amino acids. CDR3: CASSDVTLADSYNEQFF. CDR3 nucleotide sequence: TGTGCCAGCAGTGATGTAACTCTAGCGGACTCCTACAATGAGCAGTTCTTC.

J is TRBJ2-3 and V is TRBV5-1; 9 bases are shared with TRBD2. From germline, CDR1 is SGHRS and CDR2 YFSETQ. V lost 5 bases to trimming and J lost 4 bases; unmatched junction nucleotides: 11. The CDR3 runs to 16 residues. CDR3 sequence: CASRKSVAGAADTQYF. The CDR3, as DNA: TGCGCCAGCAGAAAAAGTGTAGCGGGGGCGGCAGATACGCAGTATTTT.

The table lists this clonotype with a few counts. Here the CDR3 DNA reads TGTGCCAGCAGCTCCTCCCCGGCGGTTACGCAGTATTTT. Translation: CASSSSPAVTQYF. The chain carries TRBV7-9 and TRBJ2-3, with unresolved D. Germline CDR1 is SEHNR and CDR2 is FQNEAQ (reference sequence). The CDR3 runs 13 residues. The ends were cut back, 4 bases at V and 8 bases at J, with 13 bases in the middle.

The chain joins TRBV5-1 to TRBJ2-7; 7 nucleotides agree with TRBD1. V lost 0 bases, J lost 4 bases, and 4 bases stayed unmatched. Germline V CDR1 and CDR2: SGHRS, YFSETQ. CDR3 length: 14 amino acids. The CDR3: CASSLERGRYEQYF. CDR3 nucleotide sequence: TGCGCCAGCAGCTTGGAAAGGGGGCGATACGAGCAGTACTTC.

DNA of the CDR3: TGTGCCACCGTTTCCGGGACAGGGGTCTACGAGCAGTACTTC. As protein: CATVSGTGVYEQYF. The rearrangement uses TRBV10-3 and TRBJ2-7; 10 nucleotides match TRBD1. V was clipped by 10 bases and J by 3 bases; unmatched bases: 9. The CDR3 runs to 14 residues. CDR1 and CDR2 (germline): ENHRY, SYGVKD.

The chain carries TRBV9 and TRBJ2-7, with D possibly matching TRBD1 (6 bases). In germline, CDR1 is SGDLS, CDR2 YYNGEE. This CDR3 region has 13 residues. Trimming pared 2 bases from V and 6 bases from J, leaving 12 bases between. CDR3 sequence: CASSVVSGAEQYF. Written as DNA, the CDR3 is TGTGCCAGCAGCGTGGTTTCAGGGGCCGAGCAGTACTTC.

This clonotype was observed many times. The J gene is TRBJ2-2, the V gene TRBV7-9; no clear D gene. V shed 6 bases and J shed 2 bases, with 4 bases lying between them. Germline V CDR1 and CDR2: SEHNR, FQNEAQ (reference sequence). CDR3 length equals 12 residues. CDR3 amino acids: CASRQNTGELFF. CDR3 in DNA: TGTGCCAGCAGACAAAACACCGGGGAGCTGTTTTTT.

This clonotype was seen at least ten times. V gene TRBV9 combines with J gene TRBJ2-7; D could derive from TRBD1 or TRBD2 (6 bases each). CDR3 size: 12 residues. CDR1 and CDR2 (germline): SGDLS, YYNGEE. V lost 4 bases and J 7 bases, leaving 12 bases between the germline ends. The CDR3 protein is CASSPGGGEQYF. Written as DNA, the CDR3 is TGTGCCAGCAGCCCAGGAGGGGGAGAGCAGTACTTC.

This clonotype was seen only a few times. The rearrangement joins TRBV20-1 to TRBJ1-1; D is unclear. CDR3 size: 15 residues. Trimming left V 0 bases short and J 10 bases short, with 21 bases between. Germline CDR1 and CDR2: DFQATT and SNEGSKA (reference sequence). The CDR3: CSARDPDVGLRRAFF. CDR3 sequence (DNA): TGCAGTGCTAGAGATCCCGACGTGGGCCTCCGCCGAGCTTTCTTT.

CDR3 protein: CSARGVGDTEAFF. As DNA, the CDR3 is TGCAGTGCTAGGGGGGTGGGCGACACTGAAGCTTTCTTT. The rearrangement links TRBV20-1 to TRBJ1-1; tentatively, D is TRBD1 (5 bases). The V gene's germline CDR1 is DFQATT and CDR2 SNEGSKA (reference sequence). The CDR3 totals 13 residues. Deletions cut 3 bases from V and 3 bases from J, with 11 bases between.

This clonotype appeared a few times. The chain joins TRBV29-1 to TRBJ2-1; D call uncertain. The V gene's germline CDR1 is SQVTM and CDR2 ANQGSEA. This CDR3 has 11 residues. The ends were cut back, 5 bases at V and 3 bases at J, with 5 bases in the middle. DNA for the CDR3: TGCAGCGTTCTGGACTACAATGAGCAGTTCTTC. Translated, it gives CSVLDYNEQFF.

In its sample, this clonotype was seen a few times. The V call is TRBV3-1, the J call TRBJ2-3, with 7 bases lining up with TRBD2. The CDR3 covers 15 residues. Germline assignment: CDR1 LGHDT and CDR2 YNNKEL (reference sequence). With V trimmed by 4 bases and J by 0 bases, 4 bases remained unmatched. The CDR3 region has the DNA TGTGCCAGCAGCCCGAGCGGGATAAGCACAGATACGCAGTATTTT. Its protein product is CASSPSGISTDTQYF.